The entry below describes one T cell receptor beta chain. Produced via immunoSEQ multiplex PCR; TCRdb's table is partial and in-frame only. The sample holds fewer than 500,000 clones; more than 75% are singletons and the top ten take 1% to 1.5%. This entry is derived from a study of blood T cell repertoires in COVID-19. Between the trimmed V and J ends, which lost 3 bases and 1 base, there was a span of 13 bases. This CDR3 has 15 residues. From germline, CDR1 is SGDLS and CDR2 YYNGEE. Sequenced sample: PBMCs or T cells enriched from blood (not recorded which). The rearrangement joins TRBV9 to TRBJ1-2, with D perhaps matching TRBD1 (6 bases). The receptor was isolated from a man aged 25 to 40 who had recovered from COVID-19. This chain's CDR3 is CASSAHREFNYGYTF. The DNA for the CDR3 is TGTGCCAGCAGCGCCCACAGGGAATTTAACTATGGCTACACCTTC.